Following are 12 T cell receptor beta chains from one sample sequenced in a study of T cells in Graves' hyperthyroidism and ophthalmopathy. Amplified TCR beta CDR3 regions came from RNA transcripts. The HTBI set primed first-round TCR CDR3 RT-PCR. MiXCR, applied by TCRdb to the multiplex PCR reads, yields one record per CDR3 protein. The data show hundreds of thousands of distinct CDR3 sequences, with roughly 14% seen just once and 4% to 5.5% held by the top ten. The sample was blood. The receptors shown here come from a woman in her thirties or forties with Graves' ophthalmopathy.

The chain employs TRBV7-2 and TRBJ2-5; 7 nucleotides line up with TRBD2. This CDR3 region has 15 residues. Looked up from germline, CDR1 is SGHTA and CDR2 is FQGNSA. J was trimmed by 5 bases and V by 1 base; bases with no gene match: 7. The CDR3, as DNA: TGTGCCAGCAGCTTAGGGGCGGGAGTCGGGGAGACCCAGTACTTC. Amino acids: CASSLGAGVGETQYF.

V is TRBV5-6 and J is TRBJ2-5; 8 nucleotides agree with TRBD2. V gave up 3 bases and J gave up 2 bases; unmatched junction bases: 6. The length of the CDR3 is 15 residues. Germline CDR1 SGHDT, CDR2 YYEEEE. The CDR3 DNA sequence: TGTGCCAGCAGCTCACAGACTAGCGCGCAAGAGACCCAGTACTTC. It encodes CASSSQTSAQETQYF.

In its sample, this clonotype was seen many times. CDR3 in amino acids: CASSPFIGLAGVVGELFF. CDR3 in DNA: TGTGCCAGCAGTCCATTTATTGGACTAGCGGGAGTCGTCGGGGAGCTGTTTTTT. This chain joins TRBV12-3 or TRBV12-4 and TRBJ2-2; TRBD2 matches at 13 bases. The CDR3 totals 18 residues. V lost 5 bases and J lost 7; bases outside the gene matches: 13.

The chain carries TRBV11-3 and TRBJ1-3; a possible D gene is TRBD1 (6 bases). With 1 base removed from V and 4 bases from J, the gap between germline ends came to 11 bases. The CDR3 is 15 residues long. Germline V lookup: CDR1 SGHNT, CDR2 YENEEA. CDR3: CASSLVGTKGNTIYF. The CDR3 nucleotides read TGTGCCAGCAGCTTAGTCGGGACAAAGGGAAACACCATATATTTT.

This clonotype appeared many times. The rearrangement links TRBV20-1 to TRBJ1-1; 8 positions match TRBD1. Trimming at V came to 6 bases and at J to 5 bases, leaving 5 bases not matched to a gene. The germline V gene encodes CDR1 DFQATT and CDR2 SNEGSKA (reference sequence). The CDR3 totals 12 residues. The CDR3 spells CSAPDRATEAFF. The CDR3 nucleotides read TGCAGTGCCCCGGACAGGGCGACTGAAGCTTTCTTT.

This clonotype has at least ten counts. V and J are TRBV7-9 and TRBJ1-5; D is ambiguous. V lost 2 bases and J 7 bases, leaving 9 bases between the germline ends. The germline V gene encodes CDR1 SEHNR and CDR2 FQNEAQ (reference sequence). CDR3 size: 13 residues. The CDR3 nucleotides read TGTGCCAGCAGCTTATACATCGGCCAGCCCCAGCATTTT. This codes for CASSLYIGQPQHF.

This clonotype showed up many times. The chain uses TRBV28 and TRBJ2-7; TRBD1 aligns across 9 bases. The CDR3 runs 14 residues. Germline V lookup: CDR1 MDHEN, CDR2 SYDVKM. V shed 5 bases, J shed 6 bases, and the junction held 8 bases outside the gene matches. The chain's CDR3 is CASSQLGTGLEQYF. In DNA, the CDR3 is TGTGCCAGCAGTCAACTAGGGACAGGGCTCGAGCAGTACTTC.

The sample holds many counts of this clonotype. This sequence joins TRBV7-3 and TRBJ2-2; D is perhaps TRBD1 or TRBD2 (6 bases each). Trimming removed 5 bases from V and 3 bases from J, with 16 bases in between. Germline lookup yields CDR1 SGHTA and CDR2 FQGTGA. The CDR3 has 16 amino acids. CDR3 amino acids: CASSQRMGGDTGELFF. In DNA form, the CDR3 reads TGTGCCAGCAGCCAACGGATGGGGGGCGACACCGGGGAGCTGTTTTTT.

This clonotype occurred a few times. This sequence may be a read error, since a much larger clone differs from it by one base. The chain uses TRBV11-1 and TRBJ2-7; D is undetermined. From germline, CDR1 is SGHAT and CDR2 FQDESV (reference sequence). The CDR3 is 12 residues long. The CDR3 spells CVSSASNYEQYF. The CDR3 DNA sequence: TGTGTCAGCAGCGCCAGCAACTACGAGCAGTACTTC.

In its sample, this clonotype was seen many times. CDR3 in DNA: TGCAGTGCTGACCCTGGACTAGCGGGAGGGTACGAGCAGTACTTC. Translated: CSADPGLAGGYEQYF. The genes are TRBV20-1 and TRBJ2-7; the match to TRBD2 covers 15 bases. The CDR3 is made up of 15 amino acids. CDR1 and CDR2 from the germline V gene are DFQATT and SNEGSKA (reference sequence). J was trimmed by 4 bases and V by 5 bases; bases with no gene match: 6.

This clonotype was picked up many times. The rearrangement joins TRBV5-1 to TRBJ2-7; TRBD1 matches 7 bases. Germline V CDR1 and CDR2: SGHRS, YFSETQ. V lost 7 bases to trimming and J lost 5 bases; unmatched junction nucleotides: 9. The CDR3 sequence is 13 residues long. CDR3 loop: CASAPLTGNEQYF. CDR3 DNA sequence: TGCGCCAGCGCTCCATTGACAGGGAACGAGCAGTACTTC.

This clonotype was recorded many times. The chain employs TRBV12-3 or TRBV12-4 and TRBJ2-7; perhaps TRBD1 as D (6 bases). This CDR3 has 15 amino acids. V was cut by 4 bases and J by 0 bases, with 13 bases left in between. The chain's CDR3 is CASSSSRDNSYEQYF. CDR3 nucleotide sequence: TGTGCCAGCAGTTCCTCTCGGGACAACTCCTACGAGCAGTACTTC.